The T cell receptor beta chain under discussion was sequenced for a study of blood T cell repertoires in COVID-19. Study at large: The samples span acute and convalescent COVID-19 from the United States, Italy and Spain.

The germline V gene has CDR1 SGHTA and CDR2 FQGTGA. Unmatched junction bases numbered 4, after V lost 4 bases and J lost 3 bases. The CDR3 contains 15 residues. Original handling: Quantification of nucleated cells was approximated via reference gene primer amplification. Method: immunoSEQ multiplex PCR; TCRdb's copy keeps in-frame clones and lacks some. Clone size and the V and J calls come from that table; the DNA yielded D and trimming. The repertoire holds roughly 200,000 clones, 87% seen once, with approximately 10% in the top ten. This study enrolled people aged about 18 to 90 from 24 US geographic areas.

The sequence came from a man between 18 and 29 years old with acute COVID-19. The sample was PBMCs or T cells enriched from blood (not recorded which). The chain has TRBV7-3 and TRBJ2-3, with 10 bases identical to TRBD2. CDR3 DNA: TGTGCCAGCAGCTATACTAGCGGGATAACAGATACGCAGTATTTT. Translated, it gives CASSYTSGITDTQYF.